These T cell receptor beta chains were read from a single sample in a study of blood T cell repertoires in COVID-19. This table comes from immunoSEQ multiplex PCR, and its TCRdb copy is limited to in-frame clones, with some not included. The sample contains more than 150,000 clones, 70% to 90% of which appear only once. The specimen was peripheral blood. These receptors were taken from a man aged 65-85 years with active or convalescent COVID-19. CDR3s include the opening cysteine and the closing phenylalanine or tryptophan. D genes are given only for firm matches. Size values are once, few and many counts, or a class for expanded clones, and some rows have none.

cdr3_aa: CASTGTSGNIQYF
cdr3_nt: TGTGCCAGCACAGGGACATCTGGGAACATTCAGTACTTC
j_call: TRBJ2-4
v_call: TRBV2
d_call: .
clone_size: .

cdr3_aa: CASSLGWGNTEAFF
cdr3_nt: TGTGCCAGCAGCTTAGGGTGGGGCAACACTGAAGCTTTCTTT
j_call: TRBJ1-1
v_call: TRBV28
d_call: .
clone_size: .

cdr3_aa: CASSLVFMANTGELFF
cdr3_nt: TGTGCCAGCAGCTTAGTTTTTATGGCAAACACCGGGGAGCTGTTTTTT
j_call: TRBJ2-2
v_call: TRBV11-2
d_call: .
clone_size: .

cdr3_aa: CASRATGLNTEAFF
cdr3_nt: TGTGCCAGCAGAGCGACAGGGCTGAACACTGAAGCTTTCTTT
j_call: TRBJ1-1
v_call: TRBV6-5
d_call: TRBD1
clone_size: .

cdr3_aa: CATSRGSYEQYF
cdr3_nt: TGTGCCACCTCACGAGGCTCCTACGAGCAGTACTTC
j_call: TRBJ2-7
v_call: TRBV10-3
d_call: .
clone_size: few

cdr3_aa: CASSLGQGGVEQYF
cdr3_nt: TGCGCCAGCAGCTTAGGACAGGGAGGGGTCGAGCAGTACTTC
j_call: TRBJ2-7
v_call: TRBV5-1
d_call: .
clone_size: .

cdr3_aa: CASSERGLYEQYF
cdr3_nt: TGTGCCAGCAGTGAGAGGGGGCTCTACGAGCAGTACTTC
j_call: TRBJ2-7
v_call: TRBV2
d_call: TRBD1
clone_size: .

cdr3_aa: CASSYSSGGKLFF
cdr3_nt: TGTGCCAGCAGTTACTCGAGCGGTGGAAAACTGTTTTTT
j_call: TRBJ1-4
v_call: TRBV6-5
d_call: .
clone_size: .

cdr3_aa: CASSLGSRGYSNQPQHF
cdr3_nt: TGTGCCAGCAGTTTAGGATCTCGGGGATATAGCAATCAGCCCCAGCATTTT
j_call: TRBJ1-5
v_call: TRBV27
d_call: .
clone_size: .

cdr3_aa: CASSYSRGLLNTEAFF
cdr3_nt: TGTGCCAGCAGTTACTCGAGGGGGCTACTAAACACTGAAGCTTTCTTT
j_call: TRBJ1-1
v_call: TRBV6-2/TRBV6-3
d_call: TRBD1
clone_size: once

cdr3_aa: CASTPGQGRFTEAFF
cdr3_nt: TGTGCCAGCACCCCGGGACAGGGGCGCTTCACTGAAGCTTTCTTT
j_call: TRBJ1-1
v_call: TRBV11-2
d_call: TRBD1
clone_size: .

cdr3_aa: CASSQVGVNTGELFF
cdr3_nt: TGCGCCAGCAGCCAAGTCGGGGTGAACACCGGGGAGCTGTTTTTT
j_call: TRBJ2-2
v_call: TRBV4-1
d_call: .
clone_size: once

cdr3_aa: CASSRDTGIDNEQFF
cdr3_nt: TGTGCCAGCAGTCGAGATACAGGGATTGACAATGAGCAGTTCTTC
j_call: TRBJ2-1
v_call: TRBV5-6
d_call: .
clone_size: .

cdr3_aa: CASSLRVRSGTENTGELFF
cdr3_nt: TGTGCCAGCAGCTTGAGGGTGCGCAGTGGAACCGAGAACACCGGGGAGCTGTTTTTT
j_call: TRBJ2-2
v_call: TRBV7-8
d_call: .
clone_size: .

cdr3_aa: CASSLWASGNTIYF
cdr3_nt: TGTGCCAGCAGCTTGTGGGCCTCTGGAAACACCATATATTTT
j_call: TRBJ1-3
v_call: TRBV5-8
d_call: .
clone_size: .

cdr3_aa: CASSPYRTGRGLDTEAFF
cdr3_nt: TGTGCCAGCAGCCCGTATAGAACAGGGCGAGGGCTGGACACTGAAGCTTTCTTT
j_call: TRBJ1-1
v_call: TRBV7-9
d_call: .
clone_size: .

cdr3_aa: CASRRDRGSHEQYF
cdr3_nt: TGTGCCAGCAGGAGGGACAGGGGGTCCCACGAGCAGTACTTC
j_call: TRBJ2-7
v_call: TRBV7-9
d_call: TRBD1
clone_size: .

cdr3_aa: CASSRDMTELVYEQYF
cdr3_nt: TGTGCCAGCAGTCGAGACATGACAGAGTTGGTCTACGAGCAGTACTTC
j_call: TRBJ2-7
v_call: TRBV6-2/TRBV6-3
d_call: .
clone_size: .

cdr3_aa: CASSLTRQLNEAFF
cdr3_nt: TGTGCCAGCAGCTTAACCCGACAGCTCAATGAAGCTTTCTTT
j_call: TRBJ1-1
v_call: TRBV11-2
d_call: .
clone_size: .

cdr3_aa: CASSSDRAASEQYF
cdr3_nt: TGTGCCAGCAGCTCCGACAGGGCAGCAAGCGAGCAGTACTTC
j_call: TRBJ2-7
v_call: TRBV7-9
d_call: TRBD1
clone_size: .

cdr3_aa: CASRLERTSCSTDTQYF
cdr3_nt: TGTGCAAGTCGCTTAGAGCGGACTAGCTGTAGCACAGATACGCAGTATTTT
j_call: TRBJ2-3
v_call: TRBV12-2
d_call: .
clone_size: .

cdr3_aa: CASSQDPEVRTEAFF
cdr3_nt: TGCGCCAGCAGCCAAGATCCCGAGGTTCGCACTGAAGCTTTCTTT
j_call: TRBJ1-1
v_call: TRBV4-3
d_call: .
clone_size: .

cdr3_aa: CASSLGGLGSYGYTF
cdr3_nt: TGTGCCAGCAGCTTAGGGGGGCTTGGTAGCTATGGCTACACCTTC
j_call: TRBJ1-2
v_call: TRBV11-2
d_call: .
clone_size: .

cdr3_aa: CASRIYRGSNQPQHF
cdr3_nt: TGTGCCAGCAGAATCTACAGGGGTAGCAATCAGCCCCAGCATTTT
j_call: TRBJ1-5
v_call: TRBV28
d_call: TRBD1
clone_size: .

cdr3_aa: CASSPGGQNTGELFF
cdr3_nt: TGTGCCAGCAGCCCCGGAGGGCAGAACACCGGGGAGCTGTTTTTT
j_call: TRBJ2-2
v_call: TRBV5-4
d_call: .
clone_size: .

cdr3_aa: CASSRTGPPVLFF
cdr3_nt: TGTGCCAGCAGTCGGACAGGGCCCCCAGTACTGTTCTTC
j_call: TRBJ2-1
v_call: TRBV6-5
d_call: TRBD1
clone_size: .

cdr3_aa: CASRGLAGGRETQYF
cdr3_nt: TGTGCCAGCAGGGGACTAGCGGGGGGGCGAGAGACCCAGTACTTC
j_call: TRBJ2-5
v_call: TRBV6-6
d_call: TRBD2
clone_size: .